The sequence of this TCR beta chain was determined in a study of cytomegalovirus exposure and HLA in healthy donors. Amplification used 60 Vbeta primers and 13 Jbeta primers. Authors' analysis steps: A later analysis tallied 87 million or so unique TCR beta chains, 10 million to 12 million of them shared. Sequencing used immunoSEQ multiplex PCR; TCRdb keeps in-frame clones, though not all of them. That table is the source of V, J and clone size, and D and trimming were worked out from the DNA. The sample has about 220,000 clones; 75% to 80% are singletons. The CDR3 runs to 11 residues. With V trimmed by 6 bases and J by 11 bases, 6 bases remained unmatched. Germline CDR1 is MNHEY and CDR2 is SVGAGI.

This receptor was taken from a male donor in good health and CMV-seronegative. Sequencing input: PBMCs. V is TRBV6-5 and J is TRBJ2-5; 7 bases line up with TRBD1. The CDR3 here is CASRSGGEQYF. In DNA, the CDR3 is TGTGCCAGCAGATCAGGGGGTGAGCAGTACTTC.